This TCR beta chain was profiled in a study of spatial heterogeneity in lung cancer. In the study overall: A consistent excess of beta-chain over alpha-chain sequences was detected. The mean occurrence of each unique TCR and UMI combination in raw reads exceeded nine. Overall study findings and caveats: Tumor T-cell coverage was an estimated 7% or so for alpha and 13% for beta chains. Tumors with more nonsynonymous mutations had more expanded intratumoral alpha and beta TCRs.

This clonotype was seen just once. No antigen is known for it. V was cut by 0 bases and J by 3 bases, with 14 bases left in between. The CDR3 is 16 amino acids. Germline V gene sequence: CDR1 MGHRA, CDR2 YSYEKL. Time point noted: sample taken at primary tumor resection. Donors were 72 untreated early-stage non-small cell lung cancer patients. TCRdb reprocessed the 5' RACE reads via MiXCR and lists one record per CDR3 protein. The sample has about 9,200 distinct CDR3 sequences; around half are singletons. The chain employs TRBV4-1 and TRBJ1-2; a possible D gene is TRBD1 (6 bases). The specimen comprised lung tumor tissue, sampled at surgery. The TCR originated in a female donor with early-stage non-small cell lung cancer. The CDR3 coding sequence is TGCGCCAGCAGCCAAGAAATACAGGGAGTTCACTATGGCTACACCTTC. Translated, it gives CASSQEIQGVHYGYTF.